This T cell receptor (beta chain) was captured in a study of response to subunit inactivated influenza vaccine. Using its own MiXCR run on the RT-PCR reads, TCRdb lists one record per CDR3 protein. The data hold 500,000 to 700,000 distinct CDR3 sequences, with under 30% observed a single time. CDR1 is SEHNR and CDR2 is FQNEAQ in the germline V gene (reference sequence). CDR3 length: 14 residues. V dropped 4 bases and J dropped 4 bases, with 13 bases sitting between them. This clonotype came up many times. This sample also belongs to another study, concerning T cells expressing NK-cell markers. As that study records: Synthesis of TCR beta cDNA relied on 5'RACE template switching carrying UMIs. Among the eight sequenced donors, seven tested HCMV-seropositive and one tested seronegative. Anti-gamma-delta TCR antibody use in several experiments restricted sorting to alpha-beta TCR T cells. Once again these clonotypes came out on top in the CD3+CD56-NKG2C+ fraction of a few donors. Unclear, still, was the HCMV specificity of the expanded NKG2C+ T cell clones.

The gene calls are TRBV7-9 and TRBJ1-2; possibly TRBD1 for D (6 bases). The specimen comprised CD4+ T cells sorted from PBMCs, sampled approximately 12 days after vaccination. The receptor was derived from a man in his forties or fifties who received an inactivated influenza vaccine. CDR3 sequence: CASSSRSGAYGYTF. The DNA for the CDR3 is TGTGCCAGCAGCTCACGGTCAGGGGCCTATGGCTACACCTTC.